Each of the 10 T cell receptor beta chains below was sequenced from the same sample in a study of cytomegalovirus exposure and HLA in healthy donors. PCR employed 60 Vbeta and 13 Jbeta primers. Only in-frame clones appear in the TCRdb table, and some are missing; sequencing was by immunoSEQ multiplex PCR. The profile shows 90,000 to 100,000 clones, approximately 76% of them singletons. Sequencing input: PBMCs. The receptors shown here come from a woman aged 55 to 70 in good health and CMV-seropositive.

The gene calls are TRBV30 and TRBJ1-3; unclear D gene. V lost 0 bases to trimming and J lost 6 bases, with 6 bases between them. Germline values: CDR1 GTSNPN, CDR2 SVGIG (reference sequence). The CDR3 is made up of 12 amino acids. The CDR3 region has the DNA TGTGCCTGGAGTGTTATCTCAAACACCATATATTTT. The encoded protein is CAWSVISNTIYF.

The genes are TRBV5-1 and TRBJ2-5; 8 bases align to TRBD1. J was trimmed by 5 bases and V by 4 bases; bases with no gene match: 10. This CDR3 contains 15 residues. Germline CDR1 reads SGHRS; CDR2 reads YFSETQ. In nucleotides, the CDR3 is TGCGCCAGCAGCGGGTCCGGGACAGGAATCGAGACCCAGTACTTC. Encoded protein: CASSGSGTGIETQYF.

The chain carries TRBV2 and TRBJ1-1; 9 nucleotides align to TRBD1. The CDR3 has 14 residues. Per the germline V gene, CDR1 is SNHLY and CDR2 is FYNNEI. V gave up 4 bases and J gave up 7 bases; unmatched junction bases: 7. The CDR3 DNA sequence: TGTGCCAGCAGTGGTCTGGGACAGGGAAGTGAAGCTTTCTTT. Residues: CASSGLGQGSEAFF. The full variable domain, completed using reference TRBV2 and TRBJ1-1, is EPEVTQTPSHQVTQMGQEVILRCVPISNHLYFYWYRQILGQKVEFLVSFYNNEISEKSEIFDDQFSVERPDGSNFTLKIRSTKLEDSAMYFCASSGLGQGSEAFFGQGTRLTVV.

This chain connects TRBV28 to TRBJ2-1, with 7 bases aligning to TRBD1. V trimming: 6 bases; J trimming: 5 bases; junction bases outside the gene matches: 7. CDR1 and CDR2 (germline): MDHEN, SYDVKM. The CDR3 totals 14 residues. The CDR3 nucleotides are TGTGCCAGCAGACCGGGACAGAGCCACAATGAGCAGTTCTTC. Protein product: CASRPGQSHNEQFF.

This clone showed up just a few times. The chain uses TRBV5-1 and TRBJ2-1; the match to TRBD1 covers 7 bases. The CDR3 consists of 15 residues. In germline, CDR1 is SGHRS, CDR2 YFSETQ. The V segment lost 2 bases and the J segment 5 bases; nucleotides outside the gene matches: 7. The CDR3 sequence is CASSLQGFLNNEQFF. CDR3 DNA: TGCGCCAGCAGCTTACAGGGGTTCCTGAACAATGAGCAGTTCTTC.

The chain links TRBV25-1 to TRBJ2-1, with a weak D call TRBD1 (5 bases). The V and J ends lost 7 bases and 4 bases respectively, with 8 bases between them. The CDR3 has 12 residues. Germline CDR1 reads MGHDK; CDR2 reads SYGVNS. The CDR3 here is CASNTGYNEQFF. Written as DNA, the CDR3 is TGTGCCAGCAATACAGGTTACAATGAGCAGTTCTTC.

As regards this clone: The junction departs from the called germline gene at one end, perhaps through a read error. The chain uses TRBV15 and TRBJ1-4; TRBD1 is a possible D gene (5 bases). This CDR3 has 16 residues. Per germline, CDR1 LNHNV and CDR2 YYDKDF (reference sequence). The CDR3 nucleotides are TGTGTCACCAGCGGTTTGACAGCTACAACTAATGAAAAACTGTTTTTT. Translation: CVTSGLTATTNEKLFF.

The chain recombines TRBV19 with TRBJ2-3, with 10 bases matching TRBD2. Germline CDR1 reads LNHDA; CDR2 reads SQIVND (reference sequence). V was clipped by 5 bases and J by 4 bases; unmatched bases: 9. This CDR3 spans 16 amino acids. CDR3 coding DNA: TGTGCCAGTAGTCGGAGCGGGAGGGCCAGGTCAGATACGCAGTATTTT. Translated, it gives CASSRSGRARSDTQYF.

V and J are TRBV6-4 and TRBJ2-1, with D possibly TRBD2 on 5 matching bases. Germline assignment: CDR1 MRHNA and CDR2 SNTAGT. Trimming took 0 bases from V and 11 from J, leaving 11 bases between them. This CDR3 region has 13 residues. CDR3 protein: CASSDSIRTQQFF. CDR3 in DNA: TGTGCCAGCAGTGACTCGATCAGGACTCAGCAGTTCTTC.

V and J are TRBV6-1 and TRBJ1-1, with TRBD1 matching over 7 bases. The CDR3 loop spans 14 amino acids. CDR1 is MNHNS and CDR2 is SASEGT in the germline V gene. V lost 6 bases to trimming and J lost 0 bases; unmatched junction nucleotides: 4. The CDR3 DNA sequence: TGTGCCAGCAGACAGGGACAGCTGAACACTGAAGCTTTCTTT. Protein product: CASRQGQLNTEAFF.